The 21 T cell receptor beta chains presented below share a single source sample, sequenced in a study of cytomegalovirus exposure and HLA in healthy donors. PCR employed 60 Vbeta and 13 Jbeta primers. This table comes from immunoSEQ multiplex PCR, and its TCRdb copy is limited to in-frame clones, with some not included. The table includes under 200,000 clones, 71% detected once. Sequenced input: PBMCs. These TCRs come from a woman between 25 and 40 years old in good health and CMV-seronegative.

The V gene is TRBV4-1, the J gene TRBJ2-1, with TRBD1 identical over 10 bases. Looked up from germline, CDR1 is MGHRA and CDR2 is YSYEKL. The trim removed 3 bases at V and 3 bases at J, leaving 8 bases unmatched. CDR3 length equals 17 residues. CDR3 sequence reads: CASSHLTGTGDYNEQFF. The DNA for the CDR3 is TGCGCCAGCAGCCATCTCACCGGGACAGGGGACTACAATGAGCAGTTCTTC.

This rearrangement joins TRBV6-1 to TRBJ2-5, with 8 bases aligning to TRBD1. The J call may not be correct, given that the DNA end is closer to TRBJ2-7. CDR1 and CDR2 from the germline V gene are MNHNS and SASEGT. This CDR3 contains 15 residues. The CDR3 DNA reads as TGTGCCAGCAGTGTAGACAGGGGCTTATCCTACGAGCAGTACTTC. This sequence encodes CASSVDRGLSYEQYF.

In its sample, this clone was seen a few times. The rearrangement links TRBV5-1 to TRBJ1-1, with TRBD1 identical over 10 bases. J was trimmed by 7 bases and V by 7 bases; bases with no gene match: 4. The CDR3 is made up of 12 amino acids. The germline gives CDR1 SGHRS, CDR2 YFSETQ. The CDR3 is CASQWTGGEAFF. CDR3 nucleotides: TGCGCCAGCCAATGGACAGGGGGTGAAGCTTTCTTT. Using reference TRBV5-1 and TRBJ1-1 for the parts outside the CDR3, the full variable domain is KAGVTQTPRYLIKTRGQQVTLSCSPISGHRSVSWYQQTPGQGLQFLFEYFSETQRNKGNFPGRFSGRQFSNSRSEMNVSTLELGDSALYLCASQWTGGEAFFGQGTRLTVV.

The V call is TRBV4-2, the J call TRBJ2-1; D gene uncertain. CDR1 LGHNA and CDR2 YNFKEQ come from the germline V gene. Trimming stripped 3 bases from V and 8 bases from J, with 17 bases between. The CDR3 has 15 amino acids. The DNA of the CDR3 is TGTGCCAGCAGCCAGGAAGTGGGTGAGAGCGATGAGCAGTTCTTC. Amino acid sequence: CASSQEVGESDEQFF.

This sequence joins TRBV19 and TRBJ1-2; weak D call: TRBD1 (6 bases). The CDR3 is made up of 15 amino acids. Trimming removed 3 bases at V and 6 bases at J, with 17 bases between. CDR1 and CDR2 (germline): LNHDA, SQIVND (reference sequence). The CDR3 region has the DNA TGTGCCAGTAGTATCTCTCCGGGACACGGGGATGGCTACACCTTC. Protein: CASSISPGHGDGYTF.

This rearrangement joins TRBV18 to TRBJ2-1, with D perhaps matching TRBD1 (5 bases). The CDR3 loop spans 13 amino acids. Per germline, CDR1 KGHSH and CDR2 LQKENI. V lost 3 bases to trimming and J lost 4 bases, with 7 bases between them. CDR3 amino acids: CASSPTEYNEQFF. CDR3 sequence (DNA): TGTGCCAGCTCACCGACAGAATACAATGAGCAGTTCTTC.

This chain links TRBV5-5 with TRBJ1-1, with 7 bases identical to TRBD1. The CDR3 contains 14 residues. CDR1 is SGHKS and CDR2 is YYEKEE in the germline V gene (reference sequence). Trimming removed 5 bases from V and 5 bases from J; junction bases left unmatched: 9. CDR3 nucleotides: TGTGCCAGCAGTCTTAGGACAGGTGAGACTGAAGCTTTCTTT. Protein product: CASSLRTGETEAFF.

This chain joins TRBV5-1 and TRBJ2-2; 8 bases match TRBD1. Germline CDR1 and CDR2: SGHRS and YFSETQ. The V segment lost 5 bases and the J segment 3 bases; nucleotides outside the gene matches: 6. The CDR3 consists of 15 residues. CDR3 loop: CASRSQGAHTGELFF. The CDR3 bases are TGCGCCAGCAGGAGTCAGGGGGCGCACACCGGGGAGCTGTTTTTT.

This clone was found once. The rearrangement joins TRBV7-9 to TRBJ1-1, with TRBD1 matching over 7 bases. CDR3 length: 16 amino acids. Trimming cost V 6 bases and J 1 base; bases outside gene matches: 11. CDR1 and CDR2 (germline): SEHNR, FQNEAQ (reference sequence). Here the CDR3 reads CASSQAAGDRNTEAFF. The CDR3 DNA reads TGTGCCAGCAGTCAAGCTGCCGGGGACAGGAACACTGAAGCTTTCTTT.

The rearrangement links TRBV4-2 to TRBJ2-2; 8 positions match TRBD1. Germline assignment: CDR1 LGHNA and CDR2 YNFKEQ. Trimming at V came to 1 base and at J to 0 bases, leaving 13 bases not matched to a gene. The CDR3 is made up of 20 amino acids. The CDR3 loop reads CASSQAGTGTLFSNTGELFF. In nucleotides, the CDR3 is TGTGCCAGCAGCCAAGCGGGGACAGGTACCTTATTCTCGAACACCGGGGAGCTGTTTTTT.

The rearrangement uses TRBV15 and TRBJ2-1, with TRBD2 matching 8 bases. Trimming cost V 1 base and J 7 bases; bases outside gene matches: 3. The CDR3 contains 14 residues. Germline V gene data show CDR1 as LNHNV and CDR2 as YYDKDF (reference sequence). This CDR3 reads CATSRVSSGNEQFF. The CDR3 DNA reads as TGTGCCACCAGCAGAGTTTCTAGCGGGAATGAGCAGTTCTTC.

The rearrangement joins TRBV2 to TRBJ1-6; D possibly corresponds to TRBD1 (6 bases). The CDR3 loop spans 16 amino acids. Germline lookup yields CDR1 SNHLY and CDR2 FYNNEI. V lost 3 bases and J lost 5, with 14 bases in between. The CDR3 DNA reads TGTGCCAGCAGTGAGCCTCAGGGGAGAAATAATTCACCCCTCCACTTT. Protein sequence: CASSEPQGRNNSPLHF.

The chain couples TRBV19 to TRBJ2-4, with 8 nucleotides matching TRBD1. Germline loops: CDR1 LNHDA, CDR2 SQIVND (reference sequence). This CDR3 is 14 amino acids long. V lost 7 bases, J lost 6 bases, and 8 bases stayed unmatched. CDR3 region: CASTTTGTGNIQYF. The DNA for the CDR3 is TGTGCCAGTACTACAACCGGGACAGGAAACATTCAGTACTTC.

The V call is TRBV6-5, the J call TRBJ2-6; D gene uncertain. The length of the CDR3 is 14 residues. The ends were cut back, 6 bases at V and 0 bases at J, with 6 bases in the middle. CDR1 and CDR2 from the germline V gene are MNHEY and SVGAGI. CDR3 bases: TGTGCCAGCAGGCGCGACTCTGGGGCCAACGTCCTGACTTTC. This gives the protein CASRRDSGANVLTF.

The chain is built from TRBV6-5 and TRBJ2-6; 7 bases are a match to TRBD2. Germline V gene sequence: CDR1 MNHEY, CDR2 SVGAGI. CDR3 length: 15 amino acids. V lost 6 bases to trimming and J lost 2 bases; unmatched junction nucleotides: 4. CDR3 region: CASSWTRTGANVLTF. The CDR3 DNA reads as TGTGCCAGCAGCTGGACTAGAACTGGGGCCAACGTCCTGACTTTC.

The CDR3 spells CASSPRTGVNQPQHF. The CDR3 nucleotides are TGTGCCAGCAGCCCTCGGACAGGGGTCAATCAGCCCCAGCATTTT. The genes are TRBV16 and TRBJ1-5; 9 nucleotides line up with TRBD1. From germline, CDR1 is KGHSY and CDR2 FQNENV. Germline trimming cut 4 bases from V and 3 bases from J; bases unmatched to any gene: 4. The CDR3 length is 15 residues.

CDR3 DNA: TGTGCCAGCAGCTCCGACCCACTACGAAAAGAGACCCAGTACTTC. Translation: CASSSDPLRKETQYF. This sequence joins TRBV5-4 and TRBJ2-5, with D hard to call. The CDR3 is 15 residues long. The germline V gene encodes CDR1 SGHNT and CDR2 YYREEE (reference sequence). With 3 bases removed from V and 3 bases from J, the gap between germline ends came to 15 bases.

The rearrangement uses TRBV29-1 and TRBJ2-3, with TRBD1 as a possible D gene (6 bases). Deletions cut 5 bases from V and 2 bases from J, with 11 bases between. The germline gives CDR1 SQVTM, CDR2 ANQGSEA. This CDR3 has 13 amino acids. The CDR3 loop is CSVRGSLTDTQYF. Written as DNA, the CDR3 is TGCAGCGTTAGGGGGTCTCTCACAGATACGCAGTATTTT.

Regarding this clone: A junction end diverges from the germline sequence, so it may reflect a read error. The same CDR3 arises from other DNA sequences in this sample as well. This chain joins TRBV30 and TRBJ2-7; 10 nucleotides line up with TRBD2. The CDR3 is made up of 14 amino acids. The germline V gene encodes CDR1 GTSNPN and CDR2 SVGIG (reference sequence). CDR3 in amino acids: CAWSGPLGTSEEYF. CDR3 bases: TGTGCCTGGAGTGGGCCCCTGGGGACTAGCGAGGAGTACTTC.

The J gene is TRBJ2-2, the V gene TRBV30; 9 bases agree with TRBD1. The CDR3 totals 15 residues. Unmatched junction bases numbered 5, after V lost 2 bases and J lost 4 bases. Germline lookup yields CDR1 GTSNPN and CDR2 SVGIG (reference sequence). The CDR3 DNA is TGTGCCTGGAGTCCCCGGGACAGGGTCACCGGGGAGCTGTTTTTT. Translation gives CAWSPRDRVTGELFF.

Here the CDR3 reads CATSRGSGQETQYF. In DNA form, the CDR3 reads TGTGCCACCAGCAGGGGCTCCGGCCAAGAGACCCAGTACTTC. V usage is TRBV15 and J usage is TRBJ2-5; D uncertain. From germline, CDR1 is LNHNV and CDR2 YYDKDF (reference sequence). Trimming took 3 bases from V and 1 from J, leaving 9 bases between them. This CDR3 is 14 amino acids long.